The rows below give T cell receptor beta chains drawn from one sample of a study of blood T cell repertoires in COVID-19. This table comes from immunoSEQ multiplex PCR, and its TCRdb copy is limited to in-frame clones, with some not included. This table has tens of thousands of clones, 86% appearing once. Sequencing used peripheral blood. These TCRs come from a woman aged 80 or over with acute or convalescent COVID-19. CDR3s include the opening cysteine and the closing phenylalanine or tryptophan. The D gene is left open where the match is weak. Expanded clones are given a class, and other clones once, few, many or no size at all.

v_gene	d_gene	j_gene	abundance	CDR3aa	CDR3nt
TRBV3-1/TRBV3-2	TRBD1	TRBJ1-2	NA	CASSQTTGQGYGYTF	TGTGCCAGCAGCCAAACAACGGGACAGGGCTATGGCTACACCTTC
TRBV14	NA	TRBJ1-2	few	CASSEGGSPWGYTF	TGTGCCAGCAGCGAGGGTGGCAGCCCCTGGGGCTACACCTTC
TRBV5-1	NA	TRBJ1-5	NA	CASSLAGFQPQHF	TGCGCCAGCAGCTTGGCGGGGTTTCAGCCCCAGCATTTT
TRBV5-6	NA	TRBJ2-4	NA	CASSLEPRNIQYF	TGTGCCAGCAGCTTGGAGCCGAGGAACATTCAGTACTTC
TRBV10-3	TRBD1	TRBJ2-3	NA	CATRDRRSTDTQYF	TGTGCCACCAGGGACAGGAGGAGCACAGATACGCAGTATTTT
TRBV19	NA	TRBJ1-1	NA	CASSIGGRRAEAFF	TGTGCCAGTAGTATAGGGGGGCGCAGGGCTGAAGCTTTCTTT
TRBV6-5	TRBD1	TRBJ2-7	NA	CASSRDRGMYEQYF	TGTGCCAGCAGCAGGGACAGGGGGATGTACGAGCAGTACTTC
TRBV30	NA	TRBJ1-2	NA	CAWTHNYGYTF	TGTGCCTGGACCCATAACTATGGCTACACCTTC
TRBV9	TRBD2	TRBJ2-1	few	CASSALAGGPNNEQFF	TGTGCCAGCAGCGCTTTAGCGGGGGGGCCGAACAATGAGCAGTTCTTC
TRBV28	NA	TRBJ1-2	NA	CAVKGWGYTF	TGTGCCGTCAAGGGGTGGGGCTACACCTTC
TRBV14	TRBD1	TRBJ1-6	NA	CASSQGQGNNSPLHF	TGTGCCAGCAGCCAAGGACAGGGGAATAATTCACCCCTCCACTTT
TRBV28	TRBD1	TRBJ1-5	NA	CASGSPGGYGPQHF	TGTGCCAGCGGTAGTCCAGGGGGCTATGGGCCCCAGCATTTT
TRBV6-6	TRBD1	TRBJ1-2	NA	CASRSPGTQGGYTF	TGTGCCAGCAGATCCCCCGGGACACAGGGGGGCTACACCTTC
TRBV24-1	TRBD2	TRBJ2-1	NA	CATSDLRGGLNEQFF	TGTGCCACCAGTGATTTACGGGGGGGCCTCAATGAGCAGTTCTTC
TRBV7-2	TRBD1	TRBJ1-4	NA	CASSLGQGAREKLFF	TGTGCCAGCAGCTTAGGACAGGGGGCGCGTGAAAAACTGTTTTTT
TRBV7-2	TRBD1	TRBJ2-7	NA	CASSLTATGDEQYF	TGTGCCAGCAGCTTGACCGCGACAGGGGACGAGCAGTACTTC
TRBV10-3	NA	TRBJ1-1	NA	CATTTGNTEAFF	TGTGCCACCACGACAGGAAACACTGAAGCTTTCTTT
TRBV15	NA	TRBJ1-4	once	CATSRRTVNEKLFF	TGTGCCACCAGCAGAAGGACAGTTAATGAAAAACTGTTTTTT
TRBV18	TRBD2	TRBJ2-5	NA	CASSPTSGGREETQYF	TGTGCCAGCTCGCCCACCAGCGGGGGGAGGGAAGAGACCCAGTACTTC
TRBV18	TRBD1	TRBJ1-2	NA	CASSGTGAIYGYTF	TGTGCCAGCTCAGGGACAGGGGCCATCTATGGCTACACCTTC
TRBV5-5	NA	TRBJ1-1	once	CASSLAGEGKKNTEAFF	TGTGCCAGCAGCTTGGCCGGGGAGGGGAAGAAGAACACTGAAGCTTTCTTT
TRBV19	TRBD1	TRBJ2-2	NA	CASSRTGGAETGELFF	TGTGCCAGTAGTAGGACAGGGGGCGCAGAGACCGGGGAGCTGTTTTTT
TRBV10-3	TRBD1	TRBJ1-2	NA	CAITLADRGLYGYTF	TGTGCCATCACCCTAGCAGACAGGGGGCTTTATGGCTACACCTTC
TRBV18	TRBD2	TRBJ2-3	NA	CASSPGTTTDTQYF	TGTGCCAGCTCACCCGGGACTACCACAGATACGCAGTATTTT
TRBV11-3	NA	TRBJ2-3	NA	CASSLRSAGSTDTQYF	TGTGCCAGCAGCTTAAGGTCGGCGGGGAGCACAGATACGCAGTATTTT
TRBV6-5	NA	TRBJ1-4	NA	CASSSSATNEKLFF	TGTGCCAGCAGTTCATCAGCAACTAATGAAAAACTGTTTTTT
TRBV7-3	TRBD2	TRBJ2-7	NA	CASSLGIREGIFYRYF	TGTGCCAGCAGCTTAGGGATACGGGAGGGGATTTTTTATCGGTACTTC
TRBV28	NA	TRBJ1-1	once	CASSPLSGMNTEAFF	TGTGCCAGCAGTCCTCTGTCAGGTATGAACACTGAAGCTTTCTTT
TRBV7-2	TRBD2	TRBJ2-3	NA	CASSYRLAGGMGTDTQYF	TGTGCCAGCAGCTACCGACTAGCGGGGGGGATGGGCACAGATACGCAGTATTTT
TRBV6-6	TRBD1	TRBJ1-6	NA	CASNLRTGGNSPLHF	TGTGCCAGCAACCTTCGGACAGGGGGAAATTCACCCCTCCACTTT
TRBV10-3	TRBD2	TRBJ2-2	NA	CAILGLAGNTGELFF	TGTGCCATCTTGGGACTAGCGGGGAACACCGGGGAGCTGTTTTTT
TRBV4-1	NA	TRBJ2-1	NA	CASSQEAAYNEQFF	TGCGCCAGCAGCCAAGAGGCAGCCTACAATGAGCAGTTCTTC
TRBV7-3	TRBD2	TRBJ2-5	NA	CASSRSGVETQYF	TGTGCCAGCAGCCGTAGCGGGGTCGAGACCCAGTACTTC
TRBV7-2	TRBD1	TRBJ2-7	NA	CASHRDRVSYEQYF	TGTGCCAGTCACCGGGACAGGGTTTCTTACGAGCAGTACTTC
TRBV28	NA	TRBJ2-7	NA	CASSLFRGAPASYEQYF	TGTGCCAGCAGTTTATTCAGGGGCGCGCCCGCCTCCTACGAGCAGTACTTC
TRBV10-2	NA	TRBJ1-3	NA	CASSESTGISGNTIYF	TGCGCCAGCAGTGAGTCGACAGGTATCTCTGGAAACACCATATATTTT
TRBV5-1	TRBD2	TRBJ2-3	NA	CASSLGDYSADTQYF	TGCGCCAGCAGCTTGGGGGACTACTCTGCAGATACGCAGTATTTT
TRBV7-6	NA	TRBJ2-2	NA	CASSLYLAGGGTGELFF	TGTGCCAGCAGCTTATATTTGGCGGGCGGTGGGACCGGGGAGCTGTTTTTT
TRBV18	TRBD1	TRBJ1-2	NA	CASSAGGNYGYTF	TGTGCCAGCTCAGCAGGGGGGAACTATGGCTACACCTTC
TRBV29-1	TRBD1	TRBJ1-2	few	CSGYQGADYGYTF	TGCAGCGGCTACCAGGGGGCGGACTATGGCTACACCTTC
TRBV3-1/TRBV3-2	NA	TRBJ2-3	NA	CASSQGETGYRTQYF	TGTGCCAGCAGCCAAGGAGAAACAGGGTACCGTACGCAGTATTTT
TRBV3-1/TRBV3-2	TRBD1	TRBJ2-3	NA	CASSQGTGVADTQYF	TGTGCCAGCAGCCAAGGGACAGGGGTTGCAGATACGCAGTATTTT
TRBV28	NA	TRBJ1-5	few	CASSPLGAASNQPQHF	TGTGCCAGCAGTCCCCTGGGGGCCGCTAGCAATCAGCCCCAGCATTTT
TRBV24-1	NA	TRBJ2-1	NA	CATQPEGSSYNEQFF	TGTGCCACCCAACCAGAAGGGAGTTCCTACAATGAGCAGTTCTTC
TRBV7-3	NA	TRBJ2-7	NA	CASSLFGGSYEQYF	TGTGCCAGCAGCTTATTCGGAGGGTCCTACGAGCAGTACTTC
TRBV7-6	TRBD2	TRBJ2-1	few	CASSLGLAGGSYNEQFF	TGTGCCAGCAGCTTAGGGCTAGCGGGGGGCTCCTACAATGAGCAGTTCTTC
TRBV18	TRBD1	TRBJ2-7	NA	CASSRTGGTYEQYF	TGTGCCAGTTCTCGGACAGGTGGAACCTACGAGCAGTACTTC
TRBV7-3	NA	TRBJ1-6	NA	CASSRRAGGNSPLHF	TGTGCCAGCAGCCGAAGGGCGGGTGGTAATTCACCCCTCCACTTT
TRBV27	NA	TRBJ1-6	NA	CASSTIPGSYNSPLHF	TGTGCCAGCAGTACCATACCGGGATCCTATAATTCACCCCTCCACTTT
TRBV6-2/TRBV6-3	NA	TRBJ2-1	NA	CASSYSTRGGTVDEQFF	TGTGCCAGCAGTTACTCCACACGTGGAGGCACCGTCGATGAGCAGTTCTTC